What follows is one T cell receptor (beta chain) and its context. Trimming took off 3 bases at V and 0 bases at J, with 11 bases between the two ends. CDR1 SQVTM and CDR2 ANQGSEA come from the germline V gene. CDR3 length: 14 amino acids. The data were obtained in a study of blood T cell repertoires in COVID-19. The overall study: The analysed material was cDNA or gDNA that came from T cells, B-cell-depleted T cells, or PBMCs.

In the study's own analysis: Amplification with reference gene primers provided the estimates of nucleated cell counts. Only in-frame clones appear in the TCRdb table, and some are missing; sequencing was by immunoSEQ multiplex PCR. The V and J calls and clone size are taken from that table; D and trimming were inferred from the DNA. The sample consists of 130,000 to 150,000 clones, approximately 80% of them appearing once. This chain links TRBV29-1 with TRBJ1-1; D is unclear. This sequence originates from a man between 60 and 70 years old with active or convalescent COVID-19. The specimen sequenced was peripheral blood. The DNA of the CDR3 is TGCAGCGTTGAGGTCCAGGCTATGAACACTGAAGCTTTCTTT. Its translation is CSVEVQAMNTEAFF. The full variable domain, its missing parts supplied by reference TRBV29-1 and TRBJ1-1, is SAVISQKPSRDICQRGTSLTIQCQVDSQVTMMFWYRQQPGQSLTLIATANQGSEATYESGFVIDKFPISRPNLTFSTLTVSNMSPEDSSIYLCSVEVQAMNTEAFFGQGTRLTVV.